This entry concerns a single TCR beta chain. These data are taken from a study of blood T cell repertoires in COVID-19. Study-level background: Some COVID-19 samples were acute and others convalescent; all came from the United States, Italy and Spain. T cells, B-cell-depleted T cells, or PBMCs provided the cDNA or gDNA that served as material.

From germline, CDR1 is SGHNT and CDR2 YYREEE (reference sequence). The CDR3 consists of 18 residues. Trimming cost V 2 bases and J 3 bases; bases outside gene matches: 13. How the authors handled the data: Nucleated cell counts were estimated from reference gene primer amplification. Some clones are missing from TCRdb's copy, which holds only in-frame ones; the method was immunoSEQ multiplex PCR. The V and J calls and clone size come from that table; D and trimming were worked out from the DNA. The repertoire consists of 120,000 or so clones, with around 77% occurring once and the leading ten covering around 16%.

The source is a man in his sixties with active or convalescent COVID-19. The sequenced sample consisted of peripheral blood. The chain carries TRBV5-4 and TRBJ2-5; the match to TRBD1 covers 10 bases. The CDR3 sequence is CASSFRQGARRVEETQYF. As DNA, the CDR3 is TGTGCCAGCAGCTTTAGACAGGGGGCGCGTAGGGTCGAAGAGACCCAGTACTTC.